This TCR beta chain was recorded in a study of technical replicates of blood from several donors. The data were produced by immunoSEQ multiplex PCR, yet TCRdb's version contains in-frame clones alone and is incomplete. The profile shows roughly 14,000 clones, around 84% of them singletons. The V segment lost 4 bases and the J segment 6 bases; nucleotides outside the gene matches: 14. Germline CDR1 SGDLS, CDR2 YYNGEE. The CDR3 extends over 18 amino acids. The chain combines TRBV9 with TRBJ2-3, with 13 bases fitting TRBD2. The sequencing input was PBMCs. This sequence originates from a human donor in good health. The CDR3 nucleotides read TGTGCCAGCAGCTCCAGGGGACTAGCGGGGCTTACTGGGGATACGCAGTATTTT. It is translated as CASSSRGLAGLTGDTQYF. The whole variable domain, remainder taken from reference TRBV9 and TRBJ2-3, is DSGVTQTPKHLITATGQRVTLRCSPRSGDLSVYWYQQSLDQGLQFLIQYYNGEERAKGNILERFSAQQFPDLHSELNLSSLELGDSALYFCASSSRGLAGLTGDTQYFGPGTRLTVL.